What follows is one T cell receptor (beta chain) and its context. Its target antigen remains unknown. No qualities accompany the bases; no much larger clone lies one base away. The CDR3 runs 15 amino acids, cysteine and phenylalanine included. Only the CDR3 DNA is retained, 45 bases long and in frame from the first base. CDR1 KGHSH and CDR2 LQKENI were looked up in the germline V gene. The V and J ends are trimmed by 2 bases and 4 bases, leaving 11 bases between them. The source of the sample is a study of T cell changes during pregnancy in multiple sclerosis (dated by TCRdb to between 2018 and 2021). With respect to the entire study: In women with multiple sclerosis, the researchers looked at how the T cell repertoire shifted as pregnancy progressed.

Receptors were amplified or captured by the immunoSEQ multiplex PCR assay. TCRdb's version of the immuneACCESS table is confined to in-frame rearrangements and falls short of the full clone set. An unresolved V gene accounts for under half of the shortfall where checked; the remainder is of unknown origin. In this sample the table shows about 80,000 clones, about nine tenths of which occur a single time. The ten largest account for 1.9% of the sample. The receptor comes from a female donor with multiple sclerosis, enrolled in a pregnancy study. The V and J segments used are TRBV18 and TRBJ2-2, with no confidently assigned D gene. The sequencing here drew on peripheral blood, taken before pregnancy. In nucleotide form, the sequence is TGTGCCAGCTCACCAAGTTCACAATTCACCGGGGAGCTGTTTTTT. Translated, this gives CASSPSSQFTGELFF.